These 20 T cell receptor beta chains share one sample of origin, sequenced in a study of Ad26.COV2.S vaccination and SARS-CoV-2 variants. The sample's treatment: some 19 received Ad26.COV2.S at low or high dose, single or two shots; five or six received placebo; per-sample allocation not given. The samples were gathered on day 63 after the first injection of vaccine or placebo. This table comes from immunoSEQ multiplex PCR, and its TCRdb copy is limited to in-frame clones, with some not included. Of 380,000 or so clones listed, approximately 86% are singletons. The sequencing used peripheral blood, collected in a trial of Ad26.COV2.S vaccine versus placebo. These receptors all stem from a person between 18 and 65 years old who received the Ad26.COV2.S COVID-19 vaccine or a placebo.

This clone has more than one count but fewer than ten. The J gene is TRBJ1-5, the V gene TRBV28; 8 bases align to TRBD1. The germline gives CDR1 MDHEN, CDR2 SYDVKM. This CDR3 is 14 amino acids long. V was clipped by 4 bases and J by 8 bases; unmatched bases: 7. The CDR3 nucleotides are TGTGCCAGCAGTTCCGGCGGGACAGGCAAGCCCCAGCATTTT. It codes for CASSSGGTGKPQHF.

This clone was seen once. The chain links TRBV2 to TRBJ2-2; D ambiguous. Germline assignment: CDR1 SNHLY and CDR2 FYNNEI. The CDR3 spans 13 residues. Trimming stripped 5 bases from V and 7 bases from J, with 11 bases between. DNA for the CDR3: TGTGCCAGCAGTCTGGGAATTGACGGGGAGCTGTTTTTT. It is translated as CASSLGIDGELFF.

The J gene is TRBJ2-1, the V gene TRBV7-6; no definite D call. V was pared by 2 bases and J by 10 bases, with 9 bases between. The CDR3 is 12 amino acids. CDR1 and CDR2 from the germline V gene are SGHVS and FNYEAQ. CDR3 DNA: TGTGCCAGCAGCTTAAGAACCAGGGAGCAGTTCTTC. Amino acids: CASSLRTREQFF.

CDR3 protein: CASSLAGGGFYNEQFF. The CDR3 DNA reads TGCGCCAGCAGCTTGGCCGGGGGTGGTTTCTACAATGAGCAGTTCTTC. The gene calls are TRBV5-1 and TRBJ2-1; TRBD2 is a possible D gene (6 bases). The CDR3 sequence is 16 residues long. V was shortened by 0 bases and J by 3 bases, with 13 bases between the two germline ends. Looked up from germline, CDR1 is SGHRS and CDR2 is YFSETQ.

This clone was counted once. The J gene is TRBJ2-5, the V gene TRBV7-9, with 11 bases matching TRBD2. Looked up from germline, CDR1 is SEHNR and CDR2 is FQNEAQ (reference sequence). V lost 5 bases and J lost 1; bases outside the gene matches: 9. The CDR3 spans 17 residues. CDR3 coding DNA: TGTGCCAGCAGCCCCGGGACTAGCGGCGCCCTCCAAGAGACCCAGTACTTC. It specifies CASSPGTSGALQETQYF.

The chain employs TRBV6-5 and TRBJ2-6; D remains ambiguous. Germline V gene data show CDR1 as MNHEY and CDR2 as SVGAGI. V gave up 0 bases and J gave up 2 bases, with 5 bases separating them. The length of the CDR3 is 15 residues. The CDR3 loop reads CASSYSWAGANVLTF. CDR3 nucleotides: TGTGCCAGCAGTTACTCTTGGGCTGGGGCCAACGTCCTGACTTTC.

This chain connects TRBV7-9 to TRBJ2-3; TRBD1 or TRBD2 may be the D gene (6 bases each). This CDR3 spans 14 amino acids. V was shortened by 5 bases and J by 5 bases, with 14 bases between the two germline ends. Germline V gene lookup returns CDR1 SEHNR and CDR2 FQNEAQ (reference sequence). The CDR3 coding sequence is TGTGCCAGCAGCCCGGAGGGGGAGGTAGATACGCAGTATTTT. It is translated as CASSPEGEVDTQYF.

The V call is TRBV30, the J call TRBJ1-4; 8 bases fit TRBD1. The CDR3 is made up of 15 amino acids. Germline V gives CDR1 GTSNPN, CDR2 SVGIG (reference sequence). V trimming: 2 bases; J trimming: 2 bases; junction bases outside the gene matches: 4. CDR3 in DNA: TGTGCCTGGAGTCGCCAGGGGGCCACTAATGAAAAACTGTTTTTT. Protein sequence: CAWSRQGATNEKLFF.

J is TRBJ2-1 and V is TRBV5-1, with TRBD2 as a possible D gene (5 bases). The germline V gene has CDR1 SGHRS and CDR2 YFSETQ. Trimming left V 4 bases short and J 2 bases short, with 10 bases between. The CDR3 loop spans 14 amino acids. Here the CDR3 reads CASSVSGTYNEQFF. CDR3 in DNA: TGCGCCAGCAGCGTAAGCGGCACCTACAATGAGCAGTTCTTC.

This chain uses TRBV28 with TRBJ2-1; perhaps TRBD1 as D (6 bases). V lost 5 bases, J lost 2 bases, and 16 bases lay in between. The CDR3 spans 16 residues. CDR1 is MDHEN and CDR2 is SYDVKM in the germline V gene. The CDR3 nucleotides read TGTGCCAGCAGTCCGCCCCAGGGGCTCCCCTACAATGAGCAGTTCTTC. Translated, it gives CASSPPQGLPYNEQFF.

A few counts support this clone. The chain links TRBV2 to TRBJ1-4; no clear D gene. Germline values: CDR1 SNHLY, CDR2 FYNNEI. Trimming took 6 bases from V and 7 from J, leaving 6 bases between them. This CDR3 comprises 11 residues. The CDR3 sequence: CASSLVEKLFF. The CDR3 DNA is TGTGCCAGCAGCCTGGTTGAAAAACTGTTTTTT.

The CDR3 is CATSRSLFTTSEFYEQYF. The CDR3 DNA sequence: TGTGCCACCAGCAGAAGCCTTTTCACGACTAGCGAATTCTACGAGCAGTACTTC. The V and J genes are TRBV15 and TRBJ2-7, with 8 positions matching TRBD2. V shed 2 bases and J 3 bases; nucleotides not matched to a gene: 15. This CDR3 contains 18 residues. CDR1 LNHNV and CDR2 YYDKDF come from the germline V gene (reference sequence).

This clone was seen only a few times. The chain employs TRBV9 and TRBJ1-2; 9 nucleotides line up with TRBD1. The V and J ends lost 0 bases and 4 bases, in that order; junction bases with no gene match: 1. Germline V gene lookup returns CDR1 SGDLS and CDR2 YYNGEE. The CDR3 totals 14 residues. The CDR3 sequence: CASSVGTGVYGYTF. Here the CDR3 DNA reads TGTGCCAGCAGCGTAGGGACAGGGGTCTATGGCTACACCTTC.

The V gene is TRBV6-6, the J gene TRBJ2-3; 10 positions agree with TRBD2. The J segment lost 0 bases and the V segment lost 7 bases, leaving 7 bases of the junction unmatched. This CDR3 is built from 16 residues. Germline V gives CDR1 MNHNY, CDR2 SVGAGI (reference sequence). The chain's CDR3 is CASTAHSGGSTDTQYF. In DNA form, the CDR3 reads TGTGCCAGCACCGCTCATAGCGGGGGGAGCACAGATACGCAGTATTTT.

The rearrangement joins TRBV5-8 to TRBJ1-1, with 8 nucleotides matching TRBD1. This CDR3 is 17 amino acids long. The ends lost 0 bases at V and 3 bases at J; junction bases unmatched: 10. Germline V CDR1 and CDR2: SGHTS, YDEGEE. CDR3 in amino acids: CASSLGAGGKEDTEAFF. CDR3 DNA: TGTGCCAGCAGCTTGGGGGCAGGGGGCAAAGAGGACACTGAAGCTTTCTTT.

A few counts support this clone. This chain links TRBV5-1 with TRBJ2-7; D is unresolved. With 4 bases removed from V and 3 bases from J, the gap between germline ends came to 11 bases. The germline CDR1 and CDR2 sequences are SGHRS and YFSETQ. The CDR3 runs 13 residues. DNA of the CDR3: TGCGCCAGCAGCCCCTCCAGTCGCTACGAGCAGTACTTC. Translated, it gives CASSPSSRYEQYF. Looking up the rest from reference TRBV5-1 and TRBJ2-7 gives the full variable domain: KAGVTQTPRYLIKTRGQQVTLSCSPISGHRSVSWYQQTPGQGLQFLFEYFSETQRNKGNFPGRFSGRQFSNSRSEMNVSTLELGDSALYLCASSPSSRYEQYFGPGTRLTVT.

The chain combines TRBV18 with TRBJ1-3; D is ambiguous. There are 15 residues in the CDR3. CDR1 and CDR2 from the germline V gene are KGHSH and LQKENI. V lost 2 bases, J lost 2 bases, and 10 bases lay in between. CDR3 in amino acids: CASSPSQMAGNTIYF. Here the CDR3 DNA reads TGTGCCAGCTCACCAAGCCAGATGGCTGGAAACACCATATATTTT.

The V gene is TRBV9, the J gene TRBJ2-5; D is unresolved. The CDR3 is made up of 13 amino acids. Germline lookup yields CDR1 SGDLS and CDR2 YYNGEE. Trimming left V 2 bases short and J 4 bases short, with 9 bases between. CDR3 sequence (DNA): TGTGCCAGCAGCGTGGGTATAGCAGAGACCCAGTACTTC. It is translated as CASSVGIAETQYF.

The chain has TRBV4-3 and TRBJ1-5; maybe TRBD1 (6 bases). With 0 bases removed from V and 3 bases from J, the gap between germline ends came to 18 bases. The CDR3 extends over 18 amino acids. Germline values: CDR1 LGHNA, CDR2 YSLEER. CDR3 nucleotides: TGCGCCAGCAGCCAAGAATGGGGGGGGCTCTCCCTCAATCAGCCCCAGCATTTT. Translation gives CASSQEWGGLSLNQPQHF.

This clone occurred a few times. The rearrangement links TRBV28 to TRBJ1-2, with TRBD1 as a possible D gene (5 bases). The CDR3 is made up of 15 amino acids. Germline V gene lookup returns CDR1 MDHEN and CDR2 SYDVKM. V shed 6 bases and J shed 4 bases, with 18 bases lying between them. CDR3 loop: CASRETQRGGYGYTF. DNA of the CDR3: TGTGCCAGCAGGGAGACCCAGAGGGGCGGCTATGGCTACACCTTC.